The text below deals with one T cell receptor beta chain. This clonotype was counted ten times or more. Its antigen is not yet known. Base qualities are not recorded, but no much larger clone differs from it by a single base. V loses 6 bases, J loses 1 base, and the germline ends lie 10 bases apart. Taken from cysteine to phenylalanine, the CDR3 has 13 residues. Of all the DNA, just the CDR3 is kept, 39 bases in frame from base 1. From a lookup of the germline V gene (reference sequence), CDR1 and CDR2 are DFQATT and SNEGSKA. For repertoire sequencing, the TCR beta CDR3 regions were amplified from RNA transcripts. The first round was an RT-PCR using HTBI primers with the Qiagen OneStep RT-PCR kit, and this first round was followed by a second-round multiplex PCR, then size selection and purification. Libraries were sequenced paired-end with 100 bp reads on an Illumina HiSeq2000. The study's own analysis went as follows. SOAPnuke was used to process the reads, throwing out any read that had adapters, had uncalled bases, had a mean Phred below 15, or lacked an exact constant-primer or identifier match. COPE v1.2.5 was used to merge high-quality paired reads. Each unique nucleotide sequence was treated as a clonotype, and MiTCR v1.1 was used to align the clonotypes to the IMGT TRB V, D and J references. The analysis was limited to V-J combinations with a frequency above 0.0001, which together covered 99% to 99.2% of repertoires. For each V-J combination, a TCR clonal expansion and chaos score was defined as the ratio of F50 clonal expansion to chaos observed in the TCRdist matrix. Features were reduced by Welch's t-statistics and random forest to over 10 V-J combinations, which fed a naive Bayes classifier. The similarity between thyroid and blood repertoires was quantified using the Morisita-Horn index. The public sequencing data were trimmed at Q25 with fastp and processed into clonotypes with MiXCR by TCRdb, which kept only in-frame beta chains. Rows are unified per CDR3 protein, each entry keeping the most common DNA and genes. TCRdb, rather than the study authors, made the V and J calls. For this sample there are more than 1,000,000 distinct CDR3 sequences; less than 45% appear just once. The ten top clones hold around 10% of the sample.

The entry originates in a study of Graves' ophthalmopathy and Graves' hyperthyroidism (dated by TCRdb to the late 2010s). Notes on the research overall: Stable hyperthyroidism was defined as no progression to ophthalmopathy within 18 months of follow-up. The study used signatures of the TCR beta repertoire to tell Graves' ophthalmopathy apart from Graves' hyperthyroidism and to predict which patients would progress to ophthalmopathy. In total, approximately 140 blood samples were TCR-sequenced: 43 ophthalmopathy, some 72 hyperthyroidism and approximately 17 hyperthyroidism-to-ophthalmopathy patients. To explore V-J signatures distinguishing ophthalmopathy from hyperthyroidism, a discovery set of 100 patients (fewer than 45 ophthalmopathy, 57 stable hyperthyroidism) was enrolled. An independent validation cohort comprised about 20 hyperthyroidism patients and some 16 patients who later progressed from hyperthyroidism to ophthalmopathy. T-cell repertoires of thyroid tissue and blood were compared in more than 5 hyperthyroidism patients. After sampling, hyperthyroidism patients received methimazole starting at 30 mg daily, and ophthalmopathy patients received high-dose intravenous methylprednisolone.

Hyperthyroidism patients were newly diagnosed, were aged 18 to 65 years, and had a disease duration under 2 months. Patients with other autoimmune diseases, uncontrolled infections, pregnancy or lactation were excluded from the study. Clinical symptoms, serum thyroxine, TRAb, thyroid ultrasound and orbital computed tomography were used for diagnosis. Trizol reagent was used to extract the total RNA, and its quality was then checked on an Agilent 2100 Bioanalyzer. General conclusions and limits of the study: Most of the expanded thyroid clonotypes with a frequency above 0.001 were also detected in blood, and it was suggested that the thyroid immune response may be reflected by blood repertoires. Sample size was not statistically predetermined, and group allocation was not concealed from the investigators. The 13-signature model separated ophthalmopathy from stable hyperthyroidism with 85% to 90% sensitivity and approximately 81% specificity in cross-validation, and 80%/75% in the test set. In validation, the model predicted ophthalmopathy progression with about 71% sensitivity and about 73% specificity; some twelve predicted patients were CT-confirmed with GO in a median of 6.5 months.

This TCR was recovered from an adult man with Graves' hyperthyroidism. In this chain, TRBV20-1 is recombined with TRBJ1-3, with no D gene named confidently. Sequencing was done on a sample of peripheral blood or thyroid tissue (not recorded which). The CDR3 has the sequence CSASTRSGNTIYF. The DNA is TGCAGTGCCTCGACAAGGTCTGGAAACACCATATATTTT.